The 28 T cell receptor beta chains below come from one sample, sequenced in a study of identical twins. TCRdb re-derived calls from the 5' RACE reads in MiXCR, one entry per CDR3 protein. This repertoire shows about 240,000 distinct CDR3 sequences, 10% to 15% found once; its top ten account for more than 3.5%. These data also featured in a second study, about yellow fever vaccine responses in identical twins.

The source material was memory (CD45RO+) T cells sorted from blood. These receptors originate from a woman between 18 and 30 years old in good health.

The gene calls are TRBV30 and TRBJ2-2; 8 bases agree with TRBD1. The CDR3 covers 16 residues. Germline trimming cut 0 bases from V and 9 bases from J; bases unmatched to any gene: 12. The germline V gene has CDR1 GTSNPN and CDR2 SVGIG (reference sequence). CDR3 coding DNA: TGTGCCTGGAGTGTCGTCACAGGGGGAGAGGTTAGGGAGCTGTTTTTT. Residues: CAWSVVTGGEVRELFF.

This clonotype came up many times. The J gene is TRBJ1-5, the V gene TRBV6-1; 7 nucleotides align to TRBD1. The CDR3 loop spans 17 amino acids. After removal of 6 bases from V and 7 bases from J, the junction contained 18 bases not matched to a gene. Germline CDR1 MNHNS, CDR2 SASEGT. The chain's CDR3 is CASRRDLGTEPWQPQHF. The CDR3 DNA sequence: TGTGCCAGCAGGAGAGACCTCGGGACAGAGCCTTGGCAGCCCCAGCATTTT.

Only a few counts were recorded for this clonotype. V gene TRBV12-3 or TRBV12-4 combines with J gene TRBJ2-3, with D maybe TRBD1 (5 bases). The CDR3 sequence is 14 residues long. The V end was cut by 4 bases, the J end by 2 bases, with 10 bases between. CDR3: CASSSRQSTDTQYF. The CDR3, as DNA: TGTGCCAGCAGTTCCAGACAGTCCACAGATACGCAGTATTTT.

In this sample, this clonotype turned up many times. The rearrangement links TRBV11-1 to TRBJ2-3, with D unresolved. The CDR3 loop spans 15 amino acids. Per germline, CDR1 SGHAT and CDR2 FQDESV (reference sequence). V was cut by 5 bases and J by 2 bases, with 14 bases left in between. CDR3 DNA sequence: TGTGCCAGCAGCCCTGGAGCCGGTAACACAGATACGCAGTATTTT. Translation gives CASSPGAGNTDTQYF. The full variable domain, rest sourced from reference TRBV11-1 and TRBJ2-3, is EAEVAQSPRYKITEKSQAVAFWCDPISGHATLYWYRQILGQGPELLVQFQDESVVDDSQLPKDRFSAERLKGVDSTLKIQPAELGDSAMYLCASSPGAGNTDTQYFGPGTRLTVL.

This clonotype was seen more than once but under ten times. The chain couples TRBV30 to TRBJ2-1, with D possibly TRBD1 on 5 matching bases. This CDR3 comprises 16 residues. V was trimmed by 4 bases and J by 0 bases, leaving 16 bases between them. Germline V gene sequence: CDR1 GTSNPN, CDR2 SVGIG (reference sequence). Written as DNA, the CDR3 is TGTGCCTGGACCCCAACTTACAGGCGCTCCTACAATGAGCAGTTCTTC. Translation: CAWTPTYRRSYNEQFF.

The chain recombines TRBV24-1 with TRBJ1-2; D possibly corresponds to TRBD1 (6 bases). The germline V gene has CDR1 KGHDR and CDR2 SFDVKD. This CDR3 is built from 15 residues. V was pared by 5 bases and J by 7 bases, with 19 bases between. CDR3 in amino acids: CATSAGASSGSGYTF. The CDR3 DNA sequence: TGTGCCACCAGTGCAGGGGCGTCGAGTGGGAGTGGCTACACCTTC.

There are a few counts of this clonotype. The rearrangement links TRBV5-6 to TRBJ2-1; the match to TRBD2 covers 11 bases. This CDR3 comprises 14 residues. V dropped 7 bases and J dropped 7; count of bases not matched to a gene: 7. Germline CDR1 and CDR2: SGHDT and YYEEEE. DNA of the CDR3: TGTGCCAGCCGCCTAGCGGGAGGTGAAAATGAGCAGTTCTTC. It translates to CASRLAGGENEQFF.

The CDR3 sequence is CASSINGPSGRQGSILPDGYTF. CDR3 nucleotide sequence: TGCGCCAGCAGCATAAACGGTCCCTCCGGTCGACAGGGGAGTATACTTCCGGATGGCTACACCTTC. This rearrangement joins TRBV5-1 to TRBJ1-2; 8 bases map to TRBD1. CDR1 is SGHRS, CDR2 YFSETQ, per germline. The V segment lost 4 bases and the J segment 6 bases; nucleotides outside the gene matches: 32. This CDR3 contains 22 residues.

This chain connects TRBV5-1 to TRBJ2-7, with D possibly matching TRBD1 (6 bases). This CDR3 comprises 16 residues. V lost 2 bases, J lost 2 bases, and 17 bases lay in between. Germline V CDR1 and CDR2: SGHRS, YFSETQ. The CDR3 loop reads CASSFSWDTSTYEQYF. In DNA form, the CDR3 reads TGCGCCAGCAGCTTTTCCTGGGACACCAGTACCTACGAGCAGTACTTC. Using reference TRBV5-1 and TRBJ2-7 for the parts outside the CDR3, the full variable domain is KAGVTQTPRYLIKTRGQQVTLSCSPISGHRSVSWYQQTPGQGLQFLFEYFSETQRNKGNFPGRFSGRQFSNSRSEMNVSTLELGDSALYLCASSFSWDTSTYEQYFGPGTRLTVT.

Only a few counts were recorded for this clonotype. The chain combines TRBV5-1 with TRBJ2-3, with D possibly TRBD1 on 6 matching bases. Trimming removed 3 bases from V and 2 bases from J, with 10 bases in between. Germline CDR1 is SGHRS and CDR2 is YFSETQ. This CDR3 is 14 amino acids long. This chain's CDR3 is CASSWTDDTDTQYF. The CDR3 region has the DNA TGCGCCAGCAGCTGGACAGACGACACAGATACGCAGTATTTT.

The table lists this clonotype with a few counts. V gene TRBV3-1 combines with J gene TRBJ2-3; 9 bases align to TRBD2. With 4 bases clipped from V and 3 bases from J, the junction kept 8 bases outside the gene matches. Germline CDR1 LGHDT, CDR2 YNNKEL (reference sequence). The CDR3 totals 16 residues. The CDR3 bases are TGTGCCAGCAGCCTACGCGGGGGGGCCAATACAGATACGCAGTATTTT. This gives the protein CASSLRGGANTDTQYF.

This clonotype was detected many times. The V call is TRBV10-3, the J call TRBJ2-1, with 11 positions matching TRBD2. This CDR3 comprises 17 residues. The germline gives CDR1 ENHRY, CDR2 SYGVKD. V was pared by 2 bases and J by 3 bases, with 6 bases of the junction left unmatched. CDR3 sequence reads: CAISEKTSGTLYNEQFF. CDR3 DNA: TGTGCCATCAGTGAGAAGACTAGCGGGACCCTCTACAATGAGCAGTTCTTC.

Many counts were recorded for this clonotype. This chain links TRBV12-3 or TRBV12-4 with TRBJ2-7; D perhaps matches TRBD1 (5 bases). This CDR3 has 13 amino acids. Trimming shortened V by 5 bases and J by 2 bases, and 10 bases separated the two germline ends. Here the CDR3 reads CASSMTDAYEQYF. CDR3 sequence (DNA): TGTGCCAGCAGTATGACAGATGCCTACGAGCAGTACTTC.

CDR3 sequence: CSARTLDTGELFF. The CDR3 bases are TGCAGTGCTAGGACCCTGGACACCGGGGAGCTGTTTTTT. The chain carries TRBV20-1 and TRBJ2-2; no clear D gene. Germline assignment: CDR1 DFQATT and CDR2 SNEGSKA (reference sequence). The CDR3 contains 13 residues. V was trimmed by 3 bases and J by 3 bases, leaving 8 bases between them.

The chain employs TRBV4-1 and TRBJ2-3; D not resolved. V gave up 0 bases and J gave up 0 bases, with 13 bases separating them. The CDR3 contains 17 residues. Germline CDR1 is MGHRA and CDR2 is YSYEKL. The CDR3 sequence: CASSQDRGKTSTDTQYF. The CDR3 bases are TGCGCCAGCAGCCAAGATCGTGGGAAGACTAGCACAGATACGCAGTATTTT.

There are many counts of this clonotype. The CDR3 loop reads CASSVTVIAGGELFF. The CDR3 DNA follows: TGTGCCAGCAGCGTAACCGTTATTGCCGGGGGGGAGCTGTTTTTT. The chain couples TRBV9 to TRBJ2-2; D gene unclear. This CDR3 is built from 15 residues. Trimming shortened V by 1 base and J by 8 bases, and 15 bases separated the two germline ends. Per germline, CDR1 SGDLS and CDR2 YYNGEE.

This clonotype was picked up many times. CDR3 loop: CASSVTGDVADTQYF. CDR3 in DNA: TGTGCCAGCAGCGTTACAGGGGATGTTGCAGATACGCAGTATTTT. The chain carries TRBV11-2 and TRBJ2-3; 7 positions agree with TRBD1. CDR3 length: 15 residues. Germline loops: CDR1 SGHAT, CDR2 FQNNGV. Losses at the gene ends were 5 bases for V and 4 bases for J; bases not matched to a gene: 9.

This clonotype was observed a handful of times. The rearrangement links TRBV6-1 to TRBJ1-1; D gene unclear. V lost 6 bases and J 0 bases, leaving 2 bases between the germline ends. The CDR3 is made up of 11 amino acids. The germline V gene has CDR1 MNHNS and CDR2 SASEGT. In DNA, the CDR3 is TGTGCCAGCAGGGTGAACACTGAAGCTTTCTTT. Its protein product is CASRVNTEAFF.

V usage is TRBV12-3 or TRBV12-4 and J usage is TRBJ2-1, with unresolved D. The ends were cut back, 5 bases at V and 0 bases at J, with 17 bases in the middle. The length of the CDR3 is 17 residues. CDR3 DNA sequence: TGTGCCAGCAGTCTCCGGTCGGGCCAAAGCTCCTACAATGAGCAGTTCTTC. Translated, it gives CASSLRSGQSSYNEQFF.

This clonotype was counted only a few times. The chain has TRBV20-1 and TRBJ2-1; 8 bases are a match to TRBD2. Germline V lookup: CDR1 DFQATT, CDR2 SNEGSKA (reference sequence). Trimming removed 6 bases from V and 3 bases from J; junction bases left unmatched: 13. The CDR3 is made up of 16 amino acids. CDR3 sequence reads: CSALPDGGGFYNEQFF. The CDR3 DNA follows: TGCAGTGCCCTCCCTGACGGGGGGGGCTTCTACAATGAGCAGTTCTTC.

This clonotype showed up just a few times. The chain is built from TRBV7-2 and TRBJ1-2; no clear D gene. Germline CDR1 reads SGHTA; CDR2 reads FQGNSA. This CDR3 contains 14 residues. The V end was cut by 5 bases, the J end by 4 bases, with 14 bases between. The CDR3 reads CASSRLGNLYGYTF. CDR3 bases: TGTGCCAGCAGCCGCCTCGGGAATCTCTATGGCTACACCTTC.

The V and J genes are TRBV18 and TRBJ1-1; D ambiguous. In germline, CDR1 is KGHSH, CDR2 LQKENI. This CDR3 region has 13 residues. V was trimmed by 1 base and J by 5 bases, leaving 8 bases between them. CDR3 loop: CASSPQTDTEAFF. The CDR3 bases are TGTGCCAGCTCACCACAGACTGATACTGAAGCTTTCTTT.

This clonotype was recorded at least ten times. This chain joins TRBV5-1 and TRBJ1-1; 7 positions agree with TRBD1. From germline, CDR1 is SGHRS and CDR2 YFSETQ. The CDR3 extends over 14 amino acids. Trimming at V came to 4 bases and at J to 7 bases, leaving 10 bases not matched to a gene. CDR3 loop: CASSPGTDSIEAFF. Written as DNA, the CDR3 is TGCGCCAGCAGCCCCGGGACAGACTCCATTGAAGCTTTCTTT.

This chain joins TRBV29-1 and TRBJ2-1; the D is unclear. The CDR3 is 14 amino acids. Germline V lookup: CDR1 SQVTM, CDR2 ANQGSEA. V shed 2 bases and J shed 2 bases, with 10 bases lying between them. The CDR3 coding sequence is TGCAGCGTTGAAACCCCCAGAGCCTACAATGAGCAGTTCTTC. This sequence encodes CSVETPRAYNEQFF.

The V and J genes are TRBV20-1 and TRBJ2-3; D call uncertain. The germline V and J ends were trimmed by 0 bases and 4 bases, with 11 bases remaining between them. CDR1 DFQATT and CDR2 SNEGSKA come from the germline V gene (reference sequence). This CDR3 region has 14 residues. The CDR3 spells CSARDKWVADTQYF. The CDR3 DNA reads TGCAGTGCTAGAGACAAGTGGGTGGCAGATACGCAGTATTTT.

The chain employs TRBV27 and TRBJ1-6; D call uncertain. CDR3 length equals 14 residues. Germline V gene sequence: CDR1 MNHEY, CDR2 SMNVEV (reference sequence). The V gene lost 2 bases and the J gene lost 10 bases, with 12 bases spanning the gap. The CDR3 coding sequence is TGTGCCAGCAGTTTAGGGCAGCCTGTCTCACCCCTCCACTTT. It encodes CASSLGQPVSPLHF.

CDR3 amino acids: CASSSPLGDRILTYEQYF. In DNA form, the CDR3 reads TGTGCCAGCAGTTCCCCCCTCGGAGACAGGATTTTAACCTACGAGCAGTACTTC. V gene TRBV6-2 or TRBV6-3 combines with J gene TRBJ2-7, with D tentatively TRBD1 (6 bases). Per germline, CDR1 MNHEY and CDR2 SVGEGT. The length of the CDR3 is 18 residues. Trimming left V 4 bases short and J 2 bases short, with 24 bases between.

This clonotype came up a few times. CDR3 coding DNA: TGTGCCAGCACTCGCCCAGGGCCCTACGAGCAGTACTTC. It encodes CASTRPGPYEQYF. The chain uses TRBV7-9 and TRBJ2-7; tentative D call: TRBD1 (5 bases). Trimming stripped 7 bases from V and 2 bases from J, with 12 bases between. The CDR3 spans 13 residues. CDR1 SEHNR and CDR2 FQNEAQ come from the germline V gene (reference sequence).